This TCR beta chain was sequenced in a study of T cells after yellow fever vaccination. Study observations and caveats: Among primary-vaccination clones, most reappeared after the booster, at 95% to 96% for CD4 and 88% for CD8.

TCRdb independently ran MiXCR on the 5' RACE reads; one entry per CDR3 protein. The sample holds around 150,000 distinct CDR3 sequences, about 7% seen once. This clonotype was counted between two and nine times. Its antigen is not identified. Germline V gene data show CDR1 as SGHVS and CDR2 as FQNEAQ. The CDR3 covers 15 residues. V gave up 2 bases and J gave up 4 bases, with 11 bases separating them. The rearrangement links TRBV7-8 to TRBJ2-2; no definite D call. This TCR was sampled from a man between 18 and 29 years old who received the YFV17D yellow fever vaccine. Material: CD4+ T cells sorted from PBMCs, obtained about 5 days after the first yellow fever vaccination. CDR3 sequence reads: CASSLRVHPTGELFF. CDR3 bases: TGTGCCAGCAGCTTACGCGTCCATCCCACCGGGGAGCTGTTTTTT.